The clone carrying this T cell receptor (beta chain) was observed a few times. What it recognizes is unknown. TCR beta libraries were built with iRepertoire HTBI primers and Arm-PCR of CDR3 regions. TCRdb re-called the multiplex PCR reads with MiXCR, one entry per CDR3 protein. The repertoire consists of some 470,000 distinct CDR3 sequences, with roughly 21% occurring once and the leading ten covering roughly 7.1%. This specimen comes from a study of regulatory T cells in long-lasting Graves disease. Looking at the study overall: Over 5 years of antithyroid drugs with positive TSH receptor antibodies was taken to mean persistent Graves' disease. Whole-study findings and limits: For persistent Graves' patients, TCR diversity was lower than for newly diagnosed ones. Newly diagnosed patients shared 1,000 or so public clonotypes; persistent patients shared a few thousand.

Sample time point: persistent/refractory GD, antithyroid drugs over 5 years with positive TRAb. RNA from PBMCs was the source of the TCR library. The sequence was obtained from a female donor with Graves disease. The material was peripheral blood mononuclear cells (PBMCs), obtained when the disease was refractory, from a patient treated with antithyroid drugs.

The CDR3 bases are TGCGCCAGCAGCTTTGGACTAGCGGGAGTTGGCGGGGAGCTGTTTTTT. This translates into CASSFGLAGVGGELFF. The V and J genes are TRBV5-1 and TRBJ2-2; TRBD2 agrees at 13 bases. The CDR3 length is 16 residues. Per germline, CDR1 SGHRS and CDR2 YFSETQ. The junction had 5 bases not matched to a gene; V was cut back by 2 bases and J by 7 bases.